This T cell receptor beta chain was found in a study of T cell responses to AZD1222 COVID-19 vaccine. Study-wide findings and caveats: Rises in breadth and depth of Spike-specific TCRs came after two AZD1222 doses. The study reported that nearly half of spike-specific TCRs target unmutated variant regions. Donors were mostly white British, more females; clonal diversity possibly underestimated.

A word on this clone: The antigen is unknown.

Sequenced by immunoSEQ multiplex PCR; TCRdb stores in-frame clones only, minus some. Altogether more than 35,000 clones are present, over 75% being singletons, with the ten largest covering 20% to 25%. This CDR3 is built from 13 residues. CDR1 is SNHLY and CDR2 is FYNNEI in the germline V gene. Trimming at V came to 10 bases and at J to 9 bases, leaving 8 bases not matched to a gene. Material: peripheral blood, obtained 28 days after the second dose of the MenACWY control vaccine. This TCR was sampled from an adult who received the MenACWY meningococcal vaccine as a control. V is TRBV2 and J is TRBJ1-6, with 8 positions matching TRBD1. In DNA form, the CDR3 reads TGTGCCAACAAGGGACAGGAGGGTTCACCCCTCCACTTT. This gives the protein CANKGQEGSPLHF.